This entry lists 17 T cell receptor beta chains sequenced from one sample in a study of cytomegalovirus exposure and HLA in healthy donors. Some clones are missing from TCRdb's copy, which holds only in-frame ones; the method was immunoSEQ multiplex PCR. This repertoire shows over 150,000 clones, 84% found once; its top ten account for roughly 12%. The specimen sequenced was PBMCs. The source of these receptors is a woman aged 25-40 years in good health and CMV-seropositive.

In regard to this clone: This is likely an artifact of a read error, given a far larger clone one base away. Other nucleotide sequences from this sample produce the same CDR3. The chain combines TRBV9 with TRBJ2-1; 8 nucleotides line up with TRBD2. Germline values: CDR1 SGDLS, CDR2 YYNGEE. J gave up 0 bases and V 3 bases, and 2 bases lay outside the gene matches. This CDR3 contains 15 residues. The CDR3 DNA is TGTGCCAGCAGCGATACTAGCGGCTCCTACAATGAGCAGTTCTTC. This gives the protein CASSDTSGSYNEQFF.

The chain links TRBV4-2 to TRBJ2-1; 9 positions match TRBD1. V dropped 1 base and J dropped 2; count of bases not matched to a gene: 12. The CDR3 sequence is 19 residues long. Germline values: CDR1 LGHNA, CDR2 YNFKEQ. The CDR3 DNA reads TGTGCCAGCAGCCAAGCCCCGGGACAGGGTCTCTGGACCTACAATGAGCAGTTCTTC. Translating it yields CASSQAPGQGLWTYNEQFF.

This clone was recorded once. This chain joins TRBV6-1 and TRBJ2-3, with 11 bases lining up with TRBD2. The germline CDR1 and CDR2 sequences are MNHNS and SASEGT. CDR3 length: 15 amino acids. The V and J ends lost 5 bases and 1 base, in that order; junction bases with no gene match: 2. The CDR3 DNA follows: TGTGCCAGCAGTTCTAGCGGGAGGCGCACAGATACGCAGTATTTT. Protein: CASSSSGRRTDTQYF.

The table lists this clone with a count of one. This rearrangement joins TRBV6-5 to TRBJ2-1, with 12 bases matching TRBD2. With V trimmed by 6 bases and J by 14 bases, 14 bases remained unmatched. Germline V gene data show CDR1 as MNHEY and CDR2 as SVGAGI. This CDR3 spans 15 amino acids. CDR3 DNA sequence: TGTGCCAGCAGCCCCCCCGGGACTAGCGGGTCTCGGGAGTTCTTC. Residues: CASSPPGTSGSREFF.

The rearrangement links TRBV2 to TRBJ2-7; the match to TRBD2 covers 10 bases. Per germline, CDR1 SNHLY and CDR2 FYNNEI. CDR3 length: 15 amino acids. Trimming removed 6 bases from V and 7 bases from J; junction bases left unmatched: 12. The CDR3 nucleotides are TGTGCCAGCAGCCCCCAAGCGGGAGGGTCCCGGGAGCAGTACTTC. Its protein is CASSPQAGGSREQYF.

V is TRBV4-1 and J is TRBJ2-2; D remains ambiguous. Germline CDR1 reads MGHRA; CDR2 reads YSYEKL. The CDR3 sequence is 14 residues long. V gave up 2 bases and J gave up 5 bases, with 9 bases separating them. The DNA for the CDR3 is TGCGCCAGCAGCCAAAAACCCCAGACCGGGGAGCTGTTTTTT. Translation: CASSQKPQTGELFF.

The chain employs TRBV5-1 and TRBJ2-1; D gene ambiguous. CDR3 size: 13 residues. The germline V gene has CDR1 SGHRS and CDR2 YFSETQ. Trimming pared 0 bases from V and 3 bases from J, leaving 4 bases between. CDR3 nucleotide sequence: TGCGCCAGCAGCTTGGAGCTCTACAATGAGCAGTTCTTC. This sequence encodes CASSLELYNEQFF.

As DNA, the CDR3 is TGTGCCACCCGGCGGGACAGGGGAAATCAGCCCCAGCATTTT. It codes for CATRRDRGNQPQHF. This chain joins TRBV6-1 and TRBJ1-5; 10 bases are a match to TRBD1. V lost 10 bases and J lost 4; bases outside the gene matches: 7. The CDR3 sequence is 14 residues long. Germline V gives CDR1 MNHNS, CDR2 SASEGT.

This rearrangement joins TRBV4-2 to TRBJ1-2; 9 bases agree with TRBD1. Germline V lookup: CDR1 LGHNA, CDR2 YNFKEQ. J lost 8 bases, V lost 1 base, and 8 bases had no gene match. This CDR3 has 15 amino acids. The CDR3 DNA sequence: TGTGCCAGCAGCCAAGTAGTCGGGACAGGGATCGGCTACACCTTC. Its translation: CASSQVVGTGIGYTF.

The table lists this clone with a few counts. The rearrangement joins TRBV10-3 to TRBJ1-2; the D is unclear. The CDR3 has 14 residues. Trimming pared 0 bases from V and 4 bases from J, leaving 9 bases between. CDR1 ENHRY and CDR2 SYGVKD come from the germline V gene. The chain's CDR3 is CAISESSSAYGYTF. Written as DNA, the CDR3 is TGTGCCATCAGTGAGTCGAGTTCCGCCTATGGCTACACCTTC.

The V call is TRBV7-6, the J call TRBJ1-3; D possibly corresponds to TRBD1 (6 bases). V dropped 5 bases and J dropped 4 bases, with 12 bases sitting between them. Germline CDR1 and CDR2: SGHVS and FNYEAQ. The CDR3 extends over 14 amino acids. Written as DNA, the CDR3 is TGTGCCAGCAGCCGAACAGGGCCAGGAAACACCATATATTTT. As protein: CASSRTGPGNTIYF.

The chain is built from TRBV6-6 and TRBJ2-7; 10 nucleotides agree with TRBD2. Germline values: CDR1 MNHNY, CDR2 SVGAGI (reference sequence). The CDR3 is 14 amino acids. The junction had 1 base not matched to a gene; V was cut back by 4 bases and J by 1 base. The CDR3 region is CASSFSGRSYEQYF. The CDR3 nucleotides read TGTGCCAGCAGTTTTAGCGGGAGGTCCTACGAGCAGTACTTC.

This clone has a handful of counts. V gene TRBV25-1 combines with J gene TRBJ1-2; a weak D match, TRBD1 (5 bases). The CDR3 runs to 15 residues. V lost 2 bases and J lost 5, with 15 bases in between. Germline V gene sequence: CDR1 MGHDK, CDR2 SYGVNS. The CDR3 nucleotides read TGTGCCAGCAGTGAACCGGGGGACCTAGGATATGGCTACACCTTC. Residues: CASSEPGDLGYGYTF.

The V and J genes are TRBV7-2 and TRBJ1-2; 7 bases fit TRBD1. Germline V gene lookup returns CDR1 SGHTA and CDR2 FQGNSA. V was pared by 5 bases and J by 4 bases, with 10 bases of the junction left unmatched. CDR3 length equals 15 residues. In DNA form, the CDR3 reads TGTGCCAGCAGCCCGACCCCCGGGACAGCCTATGGCTACACCTTC. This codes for CASSPTPGTAYGYTF.

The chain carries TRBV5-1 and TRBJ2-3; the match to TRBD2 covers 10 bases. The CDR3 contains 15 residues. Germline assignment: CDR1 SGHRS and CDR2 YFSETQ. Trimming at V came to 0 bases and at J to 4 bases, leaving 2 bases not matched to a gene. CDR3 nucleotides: TGCGCCAGCAGCTTGGAAGCGGGAGGGCCAGATACGCAGTATTTT. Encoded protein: CASSLEAGGPDTQYF.

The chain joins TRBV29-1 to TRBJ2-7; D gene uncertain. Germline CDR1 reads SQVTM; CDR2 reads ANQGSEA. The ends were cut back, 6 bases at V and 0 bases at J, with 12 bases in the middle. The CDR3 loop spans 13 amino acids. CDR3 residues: CSVQITSSYEQYF. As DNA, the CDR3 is TGCAGCGTCCAAATCACGAGCTCCTACGAGCAGTACTTC.

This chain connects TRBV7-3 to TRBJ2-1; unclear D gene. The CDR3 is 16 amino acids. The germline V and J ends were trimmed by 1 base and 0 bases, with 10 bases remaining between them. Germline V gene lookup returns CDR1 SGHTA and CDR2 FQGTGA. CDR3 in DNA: TGTGCCAGCAGCTTAAACCCCATGAGCTCCTACAATGAGCAGTTCTTC. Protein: CASSLNPMSSYNEQFF.